Each of the 27 T cell receptor beta chains below was sequenced from the same sample in a study of technical replicates of blood from several donors. The protocol was immunoSEQ multiplex PCR, while the TCRdb copy is restricted to in-frame clones and leaves out a portion. The data contain 70,000 to 95,000 clones, approximately 97% of them singletons. The sample consisted of T cells isolated from PBMCs. All receptors derive from a human donor in good health.

This chain joins TRBV11-1 and TRBJ2-7, with TRBD1 matching 9 bases. The germline V gene encodes CDR1 SGHAT and CDR2 FQDESV (reference sequence). The CDR3 is 16 residues long. Trimming took 6 bases from V and 0 from J; bases not matched to a gene: 9. CDR3 DNA: TGTGCCAGCAGTTTACTAACAGGGGGCGGCTCCTACGAGCAGTACTTC. Protein: CASSLLTGGGSYEQYF.

The V and J genes are TRBV4-2 and TRBJ1-3; no definite D call. The CDR3 totals 16 residues. V shed 0 bases and J shed 1 base, with 10 bases lying between them. The germline CDR1 and CDR2 sequences are LGHNA and YNFKEQ. Written as DNA, the CDR3 is TGTGCCAGCAGCCAAGACTCCTTCGGGTCTGGAAACACCATATATTTT. Amino acids: CASSQDSFGSGNTIYF.

This clone was seen more than once but under ten times. This rearrangement joins TRBV6-1 to TRBJ2-7, with 12 bases identical to TRBD2. The V gene's germline CDR1 is MNHNS and CDR2 SASEGT. The CDR3 is 15 amino acids. J lost 3 bases, V lost 1 base, and 1 base had no gene match. CDR3 amino acids: CASSEGTSGIYEQYF. In DNA form, the CDR3 reads TGTGCCAGCAGTGAAGGGACTAGCGGGATCTACGAGCAGTACTTC.

DNA for the CDR3: TGTGCCATCAGTGACGCGTCGGTAGATACGCAGTATTTT. Protein sequence: CAISDASVDTQYF. This chain uses TRBV10-3 with TRBJ2-3; D gene unclear. Per germline, CDR1 ENHRY and CDR2 SYGVKD. The V and J ends lost 3 bases and 5 bases respectively, with 9 bases between them. The CDR3 sequence is 13 residues long.

V gene TRBV4-1 combines with J gene TRBJ1-1; 7 bases align to TRBD1. V trimming: 1 base; J trimming: 6 bases; junction bases outside the gene matches: 11. The CDR3 is made up of 16 amino acids. Per germline, CDR1 MGHRA and CDR2 YSYEKL. The CDR3 region is CASSQVRTGGKAEAFF. CDR3 sequence (DNA): TGCGCCAGCAGCCAAGTGCGGACAGGCGGCAAGGCTGAAGCTTTCTTT.

The genes are TRBV1 and TRBJ2-5; TRBD2 reflects the table's D call only, with no check against the DNA. TRBV1 is an annotated pseudogene. The CDR3 is 17 residues long. For the CDR3, the DNA is TGCACCAGCAGCCAAGTACCGGGACTAGGGGGGAAAGAGACCCAGTACTTC. Amino acid sequence: CTSSQVPGLGGKETQYF.

V is TRBV4-1 and J is TRBJ2-2; TRBD2 is a possible D gene (5 bases). CDR1 is MGHRA and CDR2 is YSYEKL in the germline V gene. V lost 2 bases, J lost 7 bases, and 17 bases lay in between. There are 16 residues in the CDR3. Here the CDR3 DNA reads TGCGCCAGCAGCCAACTCTCGAGGGAGAAGGGCGGGGAGCTGTTTTTT. This codes for CASSQLSREKGGELFF.

This chain links TRBV4-2 with TRBJ1-4; no reliable D call. The CDR3 has 15 residues. The germline V and J ends were trimmed by 4 bases and 4 bases, with 13 bases remaining between them. From germline, CDR1 is LGHNA and CDR2 YNFKEQ. CDR3 sequence (DNA): TGTGCCAGCAGCCCCGGAGCGGTAAATAATGAAAAACTGTTTTTT. Translation: CASSPGAVNNEKLFF.

The gene calls are TRBV9 and TRBJ2-7; 8 bases are a match to TRBD2. This CDR3 spans 14 amino acids. V lost 6 bases and J lost 4; bases outside the gene matches: 9. Germline V CDR1 and CDR2: SGDLS, YYNGEE. This CDR3 is CASTLPTSGYEQYF. DNA of the CDR3: TGTGCCAGCACCTTACCCACTAGCGGATACGAGCAGTACTTC. Full variable domain (remainder filled in from reference TRBV9 and TRBJ2-7): DSGVTQTPKHLITATGQRVTLRCSPRSGDLSVYWYQQSLDQGLQFLIQYYNGEERAKGNILERFSAQQFPDLHSELNLSSLELGDSALYFCASTLPTSGYEQYFGPGTRLTVT.

The chain employs TRBV7-9 and TRBJ1-2; 9 nucleotides match TRBD1. Trimming at V came to 1 base and at J to 7 bases, leaving 4 bases not matched to a gene. The CDR3 is made up of 14 amino acids. Germline V lookup: CDR1 SEHNR, CDR2 FQNEAQ (reference sequence). The CDR3 coding sequence is TGTGCCAGCAGCTTAGGGGACAGGGACGCTGGCTACACCTTC. Translating gives CASSLGDRDAGYTF.

V gene TRBV14 combines with J gene TRBJ1-5; 9 bases map to TRBD1. V lost 0 bases to trimming and J lost 0 bases; unmatched junction nucleotides: 12. CDR3 length: 20 residues. Germline V gene sequence: CDR1 SGHDN, CDR2 FVKESK. The DNA of the CDR3 is TGTGCCAGCAGCCAAGATCCCGGGACAGGGTGTCCCATTAGCAATCAGCCCCAGCATTTT. Translation gives CASSQDPGTGCPISNQPQHF. Complete variable domain (other parts from reference TRBV14 and TRBJ1-5): EAGVTQFPSHSVIEKGQTVTLRCDPISGHDNLYWYRRVMGKEIKFLLHFVKESKQDESGMPNNRFLAERTGGTYSTLKVQPAELEDSGVYFCASSQDPGTGCPISNQPQHFGDGTRLSIL.

This sequence joins TRBV27 and TRBJ2-5, with D possibly TRBD1 on 5 matching bases. V gave up 3 bases and J gave up 2 bases, with 10 bases separating them. Looked up from germline, CDR1 is MNHEY and CDR2 is SMNVEV (reference sequence). The CDR3 totals 14 residues. CDR3 amino acids: CASSFSRAQETQYF. Here the CDR3 DNA reads TGTGCCAGCAGTTTCTCCAGGGCGCAAGAGACCCAGTACTTC.

The V call is TRBV5-6, the J call TRBJ1-1; D perhaps matches TRBD1 (5 bases). CDR3 size: 14 residues. Trimming pared 3 bases from V and 3 bases from J, leaving 12 bases between. Germline CDR1 SGHDT, CDR2 YYEEEE. CDR3 DNA sequence: TGTGCCAGCAGCTCTCGGGGGGGATACACTGAAGCTTTCTTT. This sequence encodes CASSSRGGYTEAFF.

The CDR3 nucleotides read TGTGCCATCCAAGGGAGGGTTGAGCACGGGGAGCTGTTTTTT. It yields the protein CAIQGRVEHGELFF. This chain uses TRBV10-3 with TRBJ2-2, with 7 bases fitting TRBD2. The V gene's germline CDR1 is ENHRY and CDR2 SYGVKD. V gave up 8 bases and J gave up 7 bases; unmatched junction bases: 10. The CDR3 extends over 14 amino acids.

This rearrangement joins TRBV4-1 to TRBJ2-1, with TRBD2 identical over 10 bases. The trim removed 0 bases at V and 3 bases at J, leaving 8 bases unmatched. Germline V gives CDR1 MGHRA, CDR2 YSYEKL. The CDR3 is 18 amino acids. The CDR3 reads CASSQDKSGRAGYNEQFF. The CDR3, as DNA: TGCGCCAGCAGCCAAGATAAAAGCGGGAGGGCGGGCTACAATGAGCAGTTCTTC.

The genes are TRBV6-1 and TRBJ1-3; possible D gene TRBD1, 5 bases. Germline V CDR1 and CDR2: MNHNS, SASEGT. The CDR3 runs 15 residues. Trimming cost V 8 bases and J 4 bases, with 18 bases left between them. The CDR3 spells CASGSAVGLGNTIYF. CDR3 sequence (DNA): TGTGCCAGCGGTTCGGCAGTGGGGCTCGGAAACACCATATATTTT.

The chain couples TRBV7-9 to TRBJ2-4; 7 positions agree with TRBD2. From germline, CDR1 is SEHNR and CDR2 FQNEAQ (reference sequence). The CDR3 covers 14 residues. Trimming at V came to 8 bases and at J to 7 bases, leaving 11 bases not matched to a gene. CDR3 nucleotide sequence: TGTGCCAGCTTTGGGGAGGGGTTCCCTAACATTCAGTACTTC. This sequence encodes CASFGEGFPNIQYF.

This rearrangement joins TRBV19 to TRBJ2-2, with D possibly being TRBD1 (6 bases). V was cut by 6 bases and J by 4 bases, with 12 bases left in between. CDR3 length: 14 residues. CDR1 is LNHDA, CDR2 SQIVND, per germline (reference sequence). CDR3 sequence (DNA): TGTGCCAGTAGGACAGGTACCGGCACCGGGGAGCTGTTTTTT. Translated, it gives CASRTGTGTGELFF.

This chain joins TRBV7-3 and TRBJ2-3, with D tentatively TRBD1 (5 bases). The CDR3 loop spans 15 amino acids. Germline assignment: CDR1 SGHTA and CDR2 FQGTGA. Trimming cost V 5 bases and J 0 bases, with 12 bases left between them. CDR3 in DNA: TGTGCCAGCAGCGTGGACATCCATAGCACAGATACGCAGTATTTT. Protein sequence: CASSVDIHSTDTQYF. The complete variable domain, with remaining parts taken from reference TRBV7-3 and TRBJ2-3, reads GAGVSQTPSNKVTEKGKYVELRCDPISGHTALYWYRQSLGQGPEFLIYFQGTGAADDSGLPNDRFFAVRPEGSVSTLKIQRTERGDSAVYLCASSVDIHSTDTQYFGPGTRLTVL.

The genes are TRBV6-6 and TRBJ2-3; D perhaps matches TRBD1 (6 bases). V lost 5 bases and J 5 bases, leaving 11 bases between the germline ends. Germline V gives CDR1 MNHNY, CDR2 SVGAGI (reference sequence). This CDR3 spans 13 amino acids. Here the CDR3 reads CASSGQGQDTQYF. Written as DNA, the CDR3 is TGTGCCAGCAGTGGGCAGGGGCAAGATACGCAGTATTTT.

This clone was detected once. V gene TRBV11-2 combines with J gene TRBJ2-1, with TRBD2 matching 9 bases. V lost 4 bases, J lost 4 bases, and 5 bases stayed unmatched. CDR1 is SGHAT and CDR2 is FQNNGV in the germline V gene. The CDR3 loop spans 15 amino acids. As DNA, the CDR3 is TGTGCCAGCAGCTCCCAGCGGGAGGTATACAATGAGCAGTTCTTC. Its protein is CASSSQREVYNEQFF.

The V gene is TRBV28, the J gene TRBJ2-3; 7 bases agree with TRBD2. Germline CDR1 and CDR2: MDHEN and SYDVKM. The CDR3 consists of 16 residues. V was pared by 6 bases and J by 1 base, with 10 bases of the junction left unmatched. The CDR3: CASSPQGGSGTDTQYF. The CDR3 region has the DNA TGTGCCAGCAGCCCTCAGGGAGGGTCTGGCACAGATACGCAGTATTTT.

This chain uses TRBV11-2 with TRBJ2-5, with 9 bases identical to TRBD2. Losses at the gene ends were 3 bases for V and 5 bases for J; bases not matched to a gene: 7. Germline V CDR1 and CDR2: SGHAT, FQNNGV. This CDR3 has 15 residues. The DNA of the CDR3 is TGTGCCAGCAGCTTCCAGGGACTAGCATTCGAGACCCAGTACTTC. The encoded protein is CASSFQGLAFETQYF.

The rearrangement joins TRBV5-1 to TRBJ2-3, with TRBD2 identical over 11 bases. The J segment lost 0 bases and the V segment lost 5 bases, leaving 5 bases of the junction unmatched. Germline loops: CDR1 SGHRS, CDR2 YFSETQ. This CDR3 has 16 residues. This CDR3 reads CASSSGRAPSTDTQYF. In DNA, the CDR3 is TGCGCCAGCAGTAGCGGGAGGGCCCCTAGCACAGATACGCAGTATTTT.

V usage is TRBV7-8 and J usage is TRBJ2-5, with D possibly being TRBD2 (5 bases). The germline gives CDR1 SGHVS, CDR2 FQNEAQ. The CDR3 runs 12 residues. V dropped 4 bases and J dropped 5 bases, with 8 bases sitting between them. DNA of the CDR3: TGTGCCAGCAGCTCTAGCCGTGAGACCCAGTACTTC. Translated: CASSSSRETQYF.

The chain couples TRBV2 to TRBJ1-2; 9 bases align to TRBD1. Per the germline V gene, CDR1 is SNHLY and CDR2 is FYNNEI. Trimming took 4 bases from V and 8 from J; bases not matched to a gene: 14. CDR3 length: 16 amino acids. In DNA, the CDR3 is TGTGCCAGCAGTGCCGTAGACCGGGACAGGGATCGCGGCTACACCTTC. It translates to CASSAVDRDRDRGYTF.

In its sample, this clone was seen a few times. The gene calls are TRBV29-1 and TRBJ1-4; 7 nucleotides line up with TRBD1. This CDR3 region has 13 residues. J lost 4 bases, V lost 4 bases, and 3 bases had no gene match. Germline assignment: CDR1 SQVTM and CDR2 ANQGSEA. Written as DNA, the CDR3 is TGCAGCGTTGGGGACAGCAGTAATGAAAAACTGTTTTTT. As protein: CSVGDSSNEKLFF.